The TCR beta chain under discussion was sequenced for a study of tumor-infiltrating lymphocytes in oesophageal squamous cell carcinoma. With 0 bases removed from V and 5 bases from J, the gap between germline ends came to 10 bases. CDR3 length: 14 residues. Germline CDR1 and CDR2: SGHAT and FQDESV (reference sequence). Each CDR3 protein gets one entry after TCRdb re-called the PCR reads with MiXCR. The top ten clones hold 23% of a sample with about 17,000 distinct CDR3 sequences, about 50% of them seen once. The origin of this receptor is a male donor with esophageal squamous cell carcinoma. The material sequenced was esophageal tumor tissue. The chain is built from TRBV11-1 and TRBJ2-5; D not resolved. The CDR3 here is CASSLALRIETQYF. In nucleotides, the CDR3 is TGTGCCAGCAGCTTAGCCCTAAGGATTGAGACCCAGTACTTC.